This T cell receptor beta chain was documented in a study of cytomegalovirus exposure and HLA in healthy donors. Study-level information: Earlier sequencing of some 190 million T cells yielded 100 million to 120 million unique TCR beta sequences. General study points: Presence/absence analyses assumed roughly uniform sequencing depth across donors. Earlier analysis looked at TCR beta V segments, and most were productive about 90% or about 30% of the time. As a later analysis showed, several of the most significant clusters appeared to be linked to common viral pathogens.

The CDR3 spans 17 residues. The ends were cut back, 6 bases at V and 2 bases at J, with 20 bases in the middle. CDR1 is KGHSH and CDR2 is LQKENI in the germline V gene. The PCR made use of 60 Vbeta and 13 Jbeta primers. TCRdb's table, derived via immunoSEQ multiplex PCR, lists solely in-frame clones and lacks some. The sample has some 130,000 clones, less than 80% seen once. There are a few counts of this clone. The antigen remains undetermined. The clonotype comes from a female donor in good health and CMV-seropositive. J is TRBJ1-5 and V is TRBV18; no reliable D call. Sequenced sample: PBMCs. CDR3 sequence reads: CASSPMANGVGNQPQHF. The CDR3 DNA reads TGTGCCAGCTCCCCCATGGCGAACGGAGTGGGCAATCAGCCCCAGCATTTT.